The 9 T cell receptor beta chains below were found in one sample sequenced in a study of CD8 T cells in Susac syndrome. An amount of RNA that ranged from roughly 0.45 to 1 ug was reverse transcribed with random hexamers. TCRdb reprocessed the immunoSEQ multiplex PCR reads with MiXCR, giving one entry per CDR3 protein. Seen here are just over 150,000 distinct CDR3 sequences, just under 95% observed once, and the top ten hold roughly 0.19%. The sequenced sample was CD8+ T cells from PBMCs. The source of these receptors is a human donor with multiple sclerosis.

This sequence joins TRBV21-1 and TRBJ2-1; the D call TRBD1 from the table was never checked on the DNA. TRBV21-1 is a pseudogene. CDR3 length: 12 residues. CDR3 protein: CARGQSYNEQFF. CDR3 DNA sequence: TGTGCCAGGGGACAAAGTTACAATGAGCAGTTCTTC.

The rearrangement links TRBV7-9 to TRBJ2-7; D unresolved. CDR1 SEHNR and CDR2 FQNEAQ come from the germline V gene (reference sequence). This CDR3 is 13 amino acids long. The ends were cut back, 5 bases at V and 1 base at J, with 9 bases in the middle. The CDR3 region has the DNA TGTGCCAGCAGCCAACCCGGATCCTACGAGCAGTACTTC. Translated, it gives CASSQPGSYEQYF.

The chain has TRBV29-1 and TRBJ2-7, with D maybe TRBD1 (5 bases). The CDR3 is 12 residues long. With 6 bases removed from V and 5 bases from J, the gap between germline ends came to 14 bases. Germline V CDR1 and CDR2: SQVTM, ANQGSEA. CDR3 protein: CSVGQVRDEQYF. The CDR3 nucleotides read TGCAGCGTGGGGCAGGTCAGGGACGAGCAGTACTTC.

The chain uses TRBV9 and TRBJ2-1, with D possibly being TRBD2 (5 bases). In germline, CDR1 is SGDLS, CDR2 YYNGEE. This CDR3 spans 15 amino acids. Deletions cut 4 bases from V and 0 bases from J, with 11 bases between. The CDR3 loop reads CASSLADSSYNEQFF. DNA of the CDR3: TGTGCCAGCAGCCTAGCAGATAGCTCCTACAATGAGCAGTTCTTC.

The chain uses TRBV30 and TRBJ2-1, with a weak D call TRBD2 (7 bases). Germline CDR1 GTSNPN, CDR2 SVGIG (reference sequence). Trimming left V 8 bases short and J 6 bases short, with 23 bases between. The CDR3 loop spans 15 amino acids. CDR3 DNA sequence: TGTGCCGGGAAGGTAGGGGGGGCGTATCGCAATGAGCAGTTCTTC. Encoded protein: CAGKVGGAYRNEQFF.

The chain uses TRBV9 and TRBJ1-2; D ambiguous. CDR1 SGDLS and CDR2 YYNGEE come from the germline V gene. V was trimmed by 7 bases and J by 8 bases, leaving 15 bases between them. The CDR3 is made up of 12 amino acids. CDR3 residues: CASGRGPEGYTF. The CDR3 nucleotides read TGTGCCAGCGGCAGAGGCCCCGAGGGCTACACCTTC.

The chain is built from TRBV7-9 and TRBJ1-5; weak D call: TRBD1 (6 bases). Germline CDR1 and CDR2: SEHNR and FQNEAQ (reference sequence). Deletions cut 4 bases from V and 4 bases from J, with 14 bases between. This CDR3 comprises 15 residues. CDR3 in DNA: TGTGCCAGCAGCTCGGACAGCGAGGAAAATCAGCCCCAGCATTTT. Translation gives CASSSDSEENQPQHF. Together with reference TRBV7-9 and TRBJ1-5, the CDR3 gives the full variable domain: DTGVSQNPRHKITKRGQNVTFRCDPISEHNRLYWYRQTLGQGPEFLTYFQNEAQLEKSRLLSDRFSAERPKGSFSTLEIQRTEQGDSAMYLCASSSDSEENQPQHFGDGTRLSIL.

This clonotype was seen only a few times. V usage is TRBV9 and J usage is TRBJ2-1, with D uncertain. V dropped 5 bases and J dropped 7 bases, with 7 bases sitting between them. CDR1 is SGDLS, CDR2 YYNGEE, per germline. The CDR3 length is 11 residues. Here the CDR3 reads CASSVANEQFF. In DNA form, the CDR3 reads TGTGCCAGCAGTGTCGCGAATGAGCAGTTCTTC. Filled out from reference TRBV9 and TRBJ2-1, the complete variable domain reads DSGVTQTPKHLITATGQRVTLRCSPRSGDLSVYWYQQSLDQGLQFLIQYYNGEERAKGNILERFSAQQFPDLHSELNLSSLELGDSALYFCASSVANEQFFGPGTRLTVL.

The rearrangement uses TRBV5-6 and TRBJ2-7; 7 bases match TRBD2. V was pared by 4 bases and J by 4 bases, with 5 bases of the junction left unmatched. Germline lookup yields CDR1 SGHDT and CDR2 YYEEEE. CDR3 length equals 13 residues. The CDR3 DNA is TGTGCCAGCAGCGCCGGGACTACATACGAGCAGTACTTC. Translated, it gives CASSAGTTYEQYF. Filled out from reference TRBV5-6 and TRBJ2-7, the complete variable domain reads DAGVTQSPTHLIKTRGQQVTLRCSPKSGHDTVSWYQQALGQGPQFIFQYYEEEERQRGNFPDRFSGHQFPNYSSELNVNALLLGDSALYLCASSAGTTYEQYFGPGTRLTVT.